This TCR beta chain was retrieved from a study of blood T cell repertoires in COVID-19. Study-wide context: The analysed material was cDNA or gDNA that came from T cells, B-cell-depleted T cells, or PBMCs.

The participants were between roughly 18 and 100 years old and came from 24 US areas. Two negative PCRs, clearance, or symptom resolution had been documented for recovered Cohort 3 donors. Per the authors' pipeline: Reference gene primer amplification gave estimated nucleated cell counts. Libraries were prepared by immunoSEQ multiplex PCR; TCRdb keeps only in-frame clonotypes and omits some of them. The D gene and trimming were derived from the DNA, and the V and J assignments and clone size from that table. This sample has a few hundred thousand clones; 80% to 90% occur once, and the top ten carry less than 2.5%. Trimming cost V 7 bases and J 5 bases, with 17 bases left between them. This CDR3 has 14 residues. Germline V CDR1 and CDR2: LNHDA, SQIVND (reference sequence).

This receptor was obtained from a man younger than 45 who had recovered from COVID-19. The genes are TRBV19 and TRBJ1-1; maybe TRBD1 (5 bases). Material: PBMCs or T cells enriched from blood (not recorded which). CDR3 nucleotide sequence: TGTGCCAGTAAGGCAGGGTTACCATATACTGAAGCTTTCTTT. Translating it yields CASKAGLPYTEAFF. The full variable domain, its missing parts supplied by reference TRBV19 and TRBJ1-1, is DGGITQSPKYLFRKEGQNVTLSCEQNLNHDAMYWYRQDPGQGLRLIYYSQIVNDFQKGDIAEGYSVSREKKESFPLTVTSAQKNPTAFYLCASKAGLPYTEAFFGQGTRLTVV.